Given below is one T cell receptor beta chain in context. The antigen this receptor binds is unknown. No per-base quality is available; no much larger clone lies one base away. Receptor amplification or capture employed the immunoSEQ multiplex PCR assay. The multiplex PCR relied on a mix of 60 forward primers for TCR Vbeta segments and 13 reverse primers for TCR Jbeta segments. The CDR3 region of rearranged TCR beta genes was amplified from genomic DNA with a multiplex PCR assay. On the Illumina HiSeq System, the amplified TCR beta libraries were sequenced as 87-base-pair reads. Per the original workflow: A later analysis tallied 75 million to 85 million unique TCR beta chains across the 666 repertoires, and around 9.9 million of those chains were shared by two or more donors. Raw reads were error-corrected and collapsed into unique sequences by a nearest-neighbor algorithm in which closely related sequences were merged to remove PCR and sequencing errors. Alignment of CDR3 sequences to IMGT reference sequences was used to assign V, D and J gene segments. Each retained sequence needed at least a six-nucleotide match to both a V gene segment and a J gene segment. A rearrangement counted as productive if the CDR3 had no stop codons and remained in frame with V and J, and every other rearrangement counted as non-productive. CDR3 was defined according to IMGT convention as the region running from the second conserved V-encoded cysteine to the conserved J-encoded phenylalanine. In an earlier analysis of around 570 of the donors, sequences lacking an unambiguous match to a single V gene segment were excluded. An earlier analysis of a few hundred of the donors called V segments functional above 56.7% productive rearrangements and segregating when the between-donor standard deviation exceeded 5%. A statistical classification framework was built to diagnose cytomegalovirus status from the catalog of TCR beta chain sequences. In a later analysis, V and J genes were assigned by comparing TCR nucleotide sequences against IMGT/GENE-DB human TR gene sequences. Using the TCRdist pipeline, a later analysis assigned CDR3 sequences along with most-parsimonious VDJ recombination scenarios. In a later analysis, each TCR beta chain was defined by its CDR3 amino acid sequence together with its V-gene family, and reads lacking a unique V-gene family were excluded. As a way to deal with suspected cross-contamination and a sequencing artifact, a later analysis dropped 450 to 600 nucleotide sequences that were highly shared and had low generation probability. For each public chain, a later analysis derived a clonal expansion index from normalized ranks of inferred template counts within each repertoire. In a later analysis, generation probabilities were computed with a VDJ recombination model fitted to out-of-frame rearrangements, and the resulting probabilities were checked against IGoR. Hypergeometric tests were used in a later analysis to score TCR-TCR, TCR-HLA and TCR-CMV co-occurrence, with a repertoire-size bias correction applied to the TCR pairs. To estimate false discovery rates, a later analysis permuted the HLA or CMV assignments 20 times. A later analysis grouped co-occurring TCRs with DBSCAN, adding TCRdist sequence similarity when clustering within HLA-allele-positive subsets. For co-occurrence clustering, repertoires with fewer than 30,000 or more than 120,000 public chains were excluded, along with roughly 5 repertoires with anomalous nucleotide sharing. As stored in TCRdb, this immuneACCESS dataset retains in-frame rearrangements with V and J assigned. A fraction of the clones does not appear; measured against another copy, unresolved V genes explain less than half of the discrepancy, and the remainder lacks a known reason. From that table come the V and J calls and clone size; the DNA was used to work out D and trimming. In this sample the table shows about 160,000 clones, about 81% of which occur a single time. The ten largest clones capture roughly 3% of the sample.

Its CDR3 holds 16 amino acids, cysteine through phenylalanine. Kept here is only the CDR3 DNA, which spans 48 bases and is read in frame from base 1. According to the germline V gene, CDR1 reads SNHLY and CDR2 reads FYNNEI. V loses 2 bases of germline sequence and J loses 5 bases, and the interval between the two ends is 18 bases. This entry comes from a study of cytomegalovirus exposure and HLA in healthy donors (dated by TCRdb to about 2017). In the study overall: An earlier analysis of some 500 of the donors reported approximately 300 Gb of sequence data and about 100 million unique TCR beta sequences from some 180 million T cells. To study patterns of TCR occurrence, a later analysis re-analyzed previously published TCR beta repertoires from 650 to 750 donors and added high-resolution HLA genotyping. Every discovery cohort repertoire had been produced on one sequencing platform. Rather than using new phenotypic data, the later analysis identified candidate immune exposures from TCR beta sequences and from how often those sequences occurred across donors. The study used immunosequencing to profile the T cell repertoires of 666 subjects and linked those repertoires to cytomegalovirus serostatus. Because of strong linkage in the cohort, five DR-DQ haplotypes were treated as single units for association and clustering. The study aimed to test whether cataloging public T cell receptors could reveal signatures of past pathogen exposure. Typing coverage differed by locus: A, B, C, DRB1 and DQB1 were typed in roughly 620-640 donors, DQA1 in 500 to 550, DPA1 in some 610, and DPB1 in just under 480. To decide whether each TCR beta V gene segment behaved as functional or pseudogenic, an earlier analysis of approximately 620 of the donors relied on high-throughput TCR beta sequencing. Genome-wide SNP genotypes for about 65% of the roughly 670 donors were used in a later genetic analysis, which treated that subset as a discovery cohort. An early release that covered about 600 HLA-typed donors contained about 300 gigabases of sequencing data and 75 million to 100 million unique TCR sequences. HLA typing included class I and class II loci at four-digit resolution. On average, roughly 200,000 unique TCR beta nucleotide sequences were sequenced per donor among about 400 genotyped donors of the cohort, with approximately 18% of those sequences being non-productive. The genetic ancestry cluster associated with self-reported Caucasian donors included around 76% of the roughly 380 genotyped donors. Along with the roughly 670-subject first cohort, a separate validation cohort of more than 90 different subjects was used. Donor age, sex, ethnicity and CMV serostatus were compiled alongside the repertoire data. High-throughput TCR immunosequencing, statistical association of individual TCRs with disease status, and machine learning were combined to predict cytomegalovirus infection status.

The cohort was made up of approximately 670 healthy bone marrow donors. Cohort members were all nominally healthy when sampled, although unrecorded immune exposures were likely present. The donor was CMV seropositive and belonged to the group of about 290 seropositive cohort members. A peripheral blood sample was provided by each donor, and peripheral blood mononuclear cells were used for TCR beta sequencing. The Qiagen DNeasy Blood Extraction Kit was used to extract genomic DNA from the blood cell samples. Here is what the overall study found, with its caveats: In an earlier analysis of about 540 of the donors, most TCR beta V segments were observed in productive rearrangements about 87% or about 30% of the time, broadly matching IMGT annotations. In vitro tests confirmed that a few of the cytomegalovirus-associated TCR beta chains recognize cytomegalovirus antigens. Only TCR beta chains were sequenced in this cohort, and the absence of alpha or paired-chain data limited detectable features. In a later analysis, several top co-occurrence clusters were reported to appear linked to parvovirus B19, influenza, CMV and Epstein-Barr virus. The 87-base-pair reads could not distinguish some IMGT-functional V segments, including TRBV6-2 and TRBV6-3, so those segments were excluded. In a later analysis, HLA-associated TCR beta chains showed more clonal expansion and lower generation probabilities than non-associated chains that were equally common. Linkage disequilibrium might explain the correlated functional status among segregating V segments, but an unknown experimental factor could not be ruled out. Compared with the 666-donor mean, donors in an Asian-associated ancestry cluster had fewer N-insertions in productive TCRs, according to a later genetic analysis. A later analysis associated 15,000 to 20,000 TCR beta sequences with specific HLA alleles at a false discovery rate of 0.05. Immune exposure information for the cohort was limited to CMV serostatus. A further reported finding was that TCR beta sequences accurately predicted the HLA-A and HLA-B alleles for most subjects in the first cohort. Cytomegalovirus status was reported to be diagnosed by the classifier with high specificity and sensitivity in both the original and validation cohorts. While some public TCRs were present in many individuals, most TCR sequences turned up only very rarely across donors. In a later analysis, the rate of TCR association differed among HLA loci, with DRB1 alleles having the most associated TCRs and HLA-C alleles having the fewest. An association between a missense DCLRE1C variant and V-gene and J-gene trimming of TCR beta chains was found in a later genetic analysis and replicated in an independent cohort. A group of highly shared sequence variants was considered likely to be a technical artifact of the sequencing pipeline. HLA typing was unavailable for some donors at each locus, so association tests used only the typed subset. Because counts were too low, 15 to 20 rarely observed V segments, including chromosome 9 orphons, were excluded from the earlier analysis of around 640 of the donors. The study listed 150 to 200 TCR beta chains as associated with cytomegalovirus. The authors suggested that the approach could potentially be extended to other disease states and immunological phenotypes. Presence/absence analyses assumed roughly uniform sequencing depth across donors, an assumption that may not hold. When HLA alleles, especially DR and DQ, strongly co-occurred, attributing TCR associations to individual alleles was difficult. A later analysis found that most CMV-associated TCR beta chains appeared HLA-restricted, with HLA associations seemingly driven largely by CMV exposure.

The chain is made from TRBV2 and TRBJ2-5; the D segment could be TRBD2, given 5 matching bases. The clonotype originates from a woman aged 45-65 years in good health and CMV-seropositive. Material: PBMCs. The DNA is TGTGCCAGCAGTGAAAATCCGGGGTCCACGCAGGAGACCCAGTACTTC. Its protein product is CASSENPGSTQETQYF.